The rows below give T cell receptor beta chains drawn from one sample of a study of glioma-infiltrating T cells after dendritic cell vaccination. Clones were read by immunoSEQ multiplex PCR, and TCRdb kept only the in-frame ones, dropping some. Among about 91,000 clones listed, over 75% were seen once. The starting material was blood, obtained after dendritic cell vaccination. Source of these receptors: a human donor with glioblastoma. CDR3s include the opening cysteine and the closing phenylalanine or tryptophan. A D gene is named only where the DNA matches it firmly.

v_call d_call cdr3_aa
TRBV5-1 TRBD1 CASSLRGQEKLFF
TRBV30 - CAWSPGYYGYTF
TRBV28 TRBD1 CASSRTGGTTF
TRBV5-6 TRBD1 CASSSARDRGNEKLFF
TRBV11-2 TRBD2 CASSGGLAGASYNEQFF
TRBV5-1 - CASSIDMAQETQYF
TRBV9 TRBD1 CASSGQGRNEKLFF
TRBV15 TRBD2 CATSRTSGYNEQFF
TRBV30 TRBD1 CAWSVLDRAHTF
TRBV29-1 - CSGQGTDTQYF
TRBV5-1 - CASSLAGDMNEQFF
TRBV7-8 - CASSLGFQNNEQFF
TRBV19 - CASSVMASTGELFF
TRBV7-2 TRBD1 CASSSGQGPYGYTF
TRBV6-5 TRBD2 CASSYWAGGSGDTQYF
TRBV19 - CASSKGGALTYEQYF
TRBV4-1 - CASSPSSQELYGYTF
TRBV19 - CASARAYSTADGYTF
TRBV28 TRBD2 CASSAPTSGSTDTQYF
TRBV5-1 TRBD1 CASSLFGTAPYEQYF
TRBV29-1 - CSVRDIFNYGYTF
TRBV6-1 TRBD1 CASSEGRGRYGYTF
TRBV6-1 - CASSEDLSGGSEKLFF
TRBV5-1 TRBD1 CASSPDWTGANSGANVLTF
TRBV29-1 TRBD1 CSAEGTGDEKLFF
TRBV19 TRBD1 CASSPRTGERETQYF
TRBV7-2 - CACAWSSYEQYF
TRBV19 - CASSIRSGRRAEAFF
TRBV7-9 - CASSLGQLGRPGANVLTF